Below, 13 T cell receptor beta chains from the same sample are listed, as sequenced in a study of cytomegalovirus exposure and HLA in healthy donors. PCR used 60 Vbeta primers and 13 Jbeta primers. Repertoires were generated with immunoSEQ multiplex PCR, while TCRdb's copy carries only in-frame clones and drops some. This sample's table has 100,000 to 150,000 clones. Sequencing was carried out using PBMCs. All receptors come from a woman in her forties in good health and CMV-seropositive.

The rearrangement uses TRBV6-5 and TRBJ2-7, with TRBD1 matching 7 bases. The CDR3 contains 15 residues. Trimming cost V 6 bases and J 5 bases; bases outside gene matches: 13. Germline V lookup: CDR1 MNHEY, CDR2 SVGAGI. The CDR3 is CASSLRQGIPHEQYF. CDR3 DNA sequence: TGTGCCAGCAGCCTCAGACAGGGAATTCCCCACGAGCAGTACTTC.

J is TRBJ2-3 and V is TRBV6-6; 7 bases are a match to TRBD2. Trimming removed 6 bases from V and 0 bases from J; junction bases left unmatched: 3. Germline V lookup: CDR1 MNHNY, CDR2 SVGAGI (reference sequence). This CDR3 comprises 14 residues. CDR3 in DNA: TGTGCCAGCAGCCAGCGGGATAGCACAGATACGCAGTATTTT. Protein: CASSQRDSTDTQYF.

The rearrangement joins TRBV11-2 to TRBJ2-1; 10 bases fit TRBD2. Unmatched junction bases numbered 8, after V lost 1 base and J lost 8 bases. Germline V CDR1 and CDR2: SGHAT, FQNNGV. The CDR3 has 16 amino acids. The CDR3 DNA reads TGTGCCAGCAGCTTAGGACCCAGCGGGAGGGCCCATGAGCAGTTCTTC. Its translation is CASSLGPSGRAHEQFF.

The genes are TRBV9 and TRBJ2-1; D is perhaps TRBD2 (5 bases). This CDR3 region has 13 residues. In germline, CDR1 is SGDLS, CDR2 YYNGEE. Trimming removed 3 bases at V and 5 bases at J, with 9 bases between. CDR3: CASSGWTHNEQFF. CDR3 in DNA: TGTGCCAGCAGCGGATGGACTCACAATGAGCAGTTCTTC.

V and J are TRBV7-2 and TRBJ2-1, with TRBD1 identical over 8 bases. CDR3 length: 15 residues. Trimming took 5 bases from V and 8 from J; bases not matched to a gene: 11. CDR1 and CDR2 (germline): SGHTA, FQGNSA. This CDR3 reads CASSPRIQGDHEQFF. CDR3 bases: TGTGCCAGCAGCCCCCGGATACAGGGGGACCATGAGCAGTTCTTC. Supplemented by reference TRBV7-2 and TRBJ2-1, the full variable domain reads GAGVSQSPSNKVTEKGKDVELRCDPISGHTALYWYRQSLGQGLEFLIYFQGNSAPDKSGLPSDRFSAERTGGSVSTLTIQRTQQEDSAVYLCASSPRIQGDHEQFFGPGTRLTVL.

The chain links TRBV9 to TRBJ2-7; TRBD1 agrees at 9 bases. The CDR3 contains 15 residues. Germline V gene lookup returns CDR1 SGDLS and CDR2 YYNGEE. After removal of 2 bases from V and 3 bases from J, the junction contained 6 bases not matched to a gene. The CDR3 DNA is TGTGCCAGCAGCGTGAACCCGGGACAGGGCTACGAGCAGTACTTC. Translated: CASSVNPGQGYEQYF.

The chain recombines TRBV5-1 with TRBJ2-7; 11 bases line up with TRBD2. CDR3 length: 17 residues. V lost 0 bases to trimming and J lost 0 bases; unmatched junction nucleotides: 5. The germline CDR1 and CDR2 sequences are SGHRS and YFSETQ. As DNA, the CDR3 is TGCGCCAGCAGCTTGGCCCTAGCGGGAGGTACCTCCTACGAGCAGTACTTC. It yields the protein CASSLALAGGTSYEQYF.

This chain uses TRBV7-2 with TRBJ1-1; tentative D call: TRBD1 (6 bases). V was clipped by 5 bases and J by 0 bases, with 13 bases between them. This CDR3 comprises 15 residues. The germline gives CDR1 SGHTA, CDR2 FQGNSA. The CDR3 reads CASSPGRTVNTEAFF. As DNA, the CDR3 is TGTGCCAGCAGCCCGGGAAGGACAGTGAACACTGAAGCTTTCTTT.

This sequence joins TRBV19 and TRBJ1-4; no clear D gene. Germline V gene lookup returns CDR1 LNHDA and CDR2 SQIVND (reference sequence). This CDR3 contains 14 residues. The ends were cut back, 1 base at V and 8 bases at J, with 11 bases in the middle. CDR3 coding DNA: TGTGCCAGTAGTATAGGGGAGGTACGCGAAAAACTGTTTTTT. Translating it yields CASSIGEVREKLFF. The entire variable domain, with the rest obtained from reference TRBV19 and TRBJ1-4, is as follows: DGGITQSPKYLFRKEGQNVTLSCEQNLNHDAMYWYRQDPGQGLRLIYYSQIVNDFQKGDIAEGYSVSREKKESFPLTVTSAQKNPTAFYLCASSIGEVREKLFFGSGTQLSVL.

The chain's CDR3 is CASSLSRESFPSTDTQYF. For the CDR3, the DNA is TGTGCCAGCAGCTTGTCCCGGGAGTCCTTTCCTAGCACAGATACGCAGTATTTT. This chain joins TRBV7-2 and TRBJ2-3, with a tentative D call TRBD2 (6 bases). This CDR3 spans 18 amino acids. Germline assignment: CDR1 SGHTA and CDR2 FQGNSA. Deletions cut 3 bases from V and 0 bases from J, with 19 bases between.

V and J are TRBV6-1 and TRBJ1-2, with TRBD1 matching over 10 bases. CDR3 length: 15 amino acids. Germline loops: CDR1 MNHNS, CDR2 SASEGT. The trim removed 1 base at V and 4 bases at J, leaving 3 bases unmatched. The CDR3 is CASSEGWTGGYGYTF. CDR3 sequence (DNA): TGTGCCAGCAGTGAAGGCTGGACAGGGGGCTATGGCTACACCTTC.

Here the CDR3 DNA reads TGTGCCAGTAGTATACGCCGGGACTTTAGCAATCAGCCCCAGCATTTT. Amino acid sequence: CASSIRRDFSNQPQHF. This sequence joins TRBV19 and TRBJ1-5; weak D call: TRBD1 (5 bases). Germline V gives CDR1 LNHDA, CDR2 SQIVND (reference sequence). CDR3 length equals 16 residues. V lost 2 bases, J lost 0 bases, and 11 bases lay in between.

The V gene is TRBV30, the J gene TRBJ2-5; no definite D call. The CDR3 totals 14 residues. Trimming stripped 2 bases from V and 0 bases from J, with 10 bases between. Germline CDR1 and CDR2: GTSNPN and SVGIG (reference sequence). CDR3 in DNA: TGTGCCTGGAGTTATGACTTGTACCAAGAGACCCAGTACTTC. This gives the protein CAWSYDLYQETQYF.